This TCR beta chain was identified during a study of control samples from healthy donors and cancer patients (dated by TCRdb to about 2020). Libraries were prepared through the immunoSEQ multiplex PCR assay. TCRdb provides this immuneACCESS table in a form limited to in-frame rearrangements. Some clones are lacking; in checked studies, under half of them reflect an unresolved V gene, and why the rest are absent is not known. This sample lists 150,000 or so clones; approximately 94% were detected once. The top ten hold approximately 6.1% of the sample. A word on this clone: This receptor's antigen is unknown. The sample holds no much larger clone one base away, and base qualities are not on file.

V gives up 3 bases and J gives up 4 bases, and the segment between their germline ends measures 9 bases. The CDR3 goes from the cysteine to the phenylalanine over 13 residues. Only the CDR3 part of the read is kept: 39 bases, read in frame from the first base. Taken from the germline V gene (reference sequence), the CDR1 and CDR2 loops are SEHNR and FQNEAQ. The sequence came from a man between 40 and 49 years old in good health. In this chain, TRBV7-9 is recombined with TRBJ1-2, and the D gene may be TRBD1, 6 bases matching. The sequenced material came from blood. The sequenced DNA is TGTGCCAGCAGCTTGGACAGCAGCTATGGCTACACCTTC. This translates into CASSLDSSYGYTF.